This T cell receptor beta chain was sequenced for a study of cytomegalovirus exposure and HLA in healthy donors. Findings and caveats of the study: A few chains linked to CMV were shown in vitro to be specific for CMV antigens.

CDR1 and CDR2 from the germline V gene are SGHRS and YFSETQ. V lost 4 bases and J 6 bases, leaving 14 bases between the germline ends. CDR3 length: 14 amino acids. PCR amplification relied on 60 Vbeta primers (plus 13 Jbeta primers). Data came from immunoSEQ multiplex PCR; TCRdb stores just in-frame clones and leaves some out. The sample yields about 190,000 clones, about four fifths seen once. This clone occurred once. What it binds is not known. The receptor's source is a man between 40 and 49 years old in good health and CMV-seropositive. Sample: PBMCs. The chain couples TRBV5-1 to TRBJ2-1; tentative D call: TRBD2 (5 bases). CDR3 protein: CASSGGLNSNEQFF. CDR3 coding DNA: TGCGCCAGCAGCGGAGGACTCAACTCCAATGAGCAGTTCTTC.